The 22 T cell receptor beta chains presented below share a single source sample, sequenced in a study of shared T cell receptors in the human thymus. Generated by immunoSEQ multiplex PCR, the TCRdb table keeps only in-frame clones and is missing some. The sample yields roughly 550,000 clones, around 78% seen once. The same specimen was also included in a second study, on human thymus T cells.

Sequenced input: thymocytes. All receptors come from a boy in the first two years of life with a congenital heart defect.

The V call is TRBV27, the J call TRBJ1-5; 9 nucleotides match TRBD1. The CDR3 contains 16 residues. The V segment lost 5 bases and the J segment 4 bases; nucleotides outside the gene matches: 9. Germline CDR1 and CDR2: MNHEY and SMNVEV (reference sequence). The chain's CDR3 is CASSPRQGGRNQPQHF. DNA for the CDR3: TGTGCCAGCAGTCCCAGACAGGGGGGACGAAATCAGCCCCAGCATTTT.

The chain joins TRBV10-3 to TRBJ1-2; D is unresolved. This CDR3 is built from 11 residues. Germline assignment: CDR1 ENHRY and CDR2 SYGVKD. Between the trimmed V and J ends, which lost 10 bases and 7 bases, there was a span of 13 bases. The CDR3 loop is CATFEGGGYTF. In DNA, the CDR3 is TGTGCCACCTTTGAGGGAGGTGGCTACACCTTC.

The genes are TRBV9 and TRBJ2-6; tentative D call: TRBD2 (5 bases). CDR3 length: 19 residues. Trimming took off 0 bases at V and 3 bases at J, with 19 bases between the two ends. Per the germline V gene, CDR1 is SGDLS and CDR2 is YYNGEE. The CDR3 is CASSVGHGERVSGANVLTF. DNA for the CDR3: TGTGCCAGCAGCGTAGGGCACGGGGAGAGGGTAAGTGGGGCCAACGTCCTGACTTTC.

The chain couples TRBV15 to TRBJ2-1, with 9 bases that match TRBD1. With V trimmed by 0 bases and J by 7 bases, 4 bases remained unmatched. Germline V gene sequence: CDR1 LNHNV, CDR2 YYDKDF (reference sequence). CDR3 size: 15 residues. The CDR3: CATSREDRGRNEQFF. For the CDR3, the DNA is TGTGCCACCAGCAGAGAGGACAGGGGTAGGAATGAGCAGTTCTTC.

This CDR3 reads CASTDGSYEQYF. The CDR3 DNA follows: TGTGCCAGCACTGACGGGTCCTACGAGCAGTACTTC. J is TRBJ2-7 and V is TRBV7-9; D uncertain. The germline V gene encodes CDR1 SEHNR and CDR2 FQNEAQ (reference sequence). V was trimmed by 7 bases and J by 1 base, leaving 8 bases between them. The CDR3 contains 12 residues. Filled out from reference TRBV7-9 and TRBJ2-7, the complete variable domain reads DTGVSQNPRHKITKRGQNVTFRCDPISEHNRLYWYRQTLGQGPEFLTYFQNEAQLEKSRLLSDRFSAERPKGSFSTLEIQRTEQGDSAMYLCASTDGSYEQYFGPGTRLTVT.

J is TRBJ2-1 and V is TRBV4-3; 12 bases map to TRBD2. The CDR3 is 17 amino acids. Looked up from germline, CDR1 is LGHNA and CDR2 is YSLEER. The ends lost 4 bases at V and 6 bases at J; junction bases unmatched: 10. CDR3 sequence reads: CASSPGTSGLSFNEQFF. The CDR3 coding sequence is TGCGCCAGCAGCCCGGGGACTAGCGGGCTTTCTTTCAATGAGCAGTTCTTC.

This chain links TRBV7-9 with TRBJ1-4; D gene unclear. The CDR3 loop spans 12 amino acids. With 4 bases removed from V and 7 bases from J, the gap between germline ends came to 7 bases. The V gene's germline CDR1 is SEHNR and CDR2 FQNEAQ (reference sequence). CDR3 region: CASSSHSEKLFF. DNA for the CDR3: TGTGCCAGCAGCTCTCACAGTGAAAAACTGTTTTTT.

The sample holds a few counts of this clone. The chain is built from TRBV29-1 and TRBJ2-1; 7 nucleotides align to TRBD1. The length of the CDR3 is 14 residues. Germline assignment: CDR1 SQVTM and CDR2 ANQGSEA. V gave up 7 bases and J gave up 6 bases; unmatched junction bases: 12. CDR3 DNA: TGCAGCGGGTTCGTAGGGACAGTTCCCAATGAGCAGTTCTTC. Its protein is CSGFVGTVPNEQFF.

This clone was found once. The chain recombines TRBV11-1 with TRBJ1-4; D is unresolved. In germline, CDR1 is SGHAT, CDR2 FQDESV (reference sequence). The CDR3 loop spans 13 amino acids. V shed 5 bases and J shed 7 bases, with 11 bases lying between them. In DNA, the CDR3 is TGTGCCAGCAGCGAGATTCTCGGTGAAAAACTGTTTTTT. This codes for CASSEILGEKLFF. Full variable domain (outside the CDR3, taken from reference TRBV11-1 and TRBJ1-4): EAEVAQSPRYKITEKSQAVAFWCDPISGHATLYWYRQILGQGPELLVQFQDESVVDDSQLPKDRFSAERLKGVDSTLKIQPAELGDSAMYLCASSEILGEKLFFGSGTQLSVL.

The V gene is TRBV29-1, the J gene TRBJ2-1; the D gene is possibly TRBD2 (6 bases). This CDR3 is built from 16 residues. V gave up 5 bases and J gave up 2 bases, with 19 bases separating them. The germline CDR1 and CDR2 sequences are SQVTM and ANQGSEA. The CDR3 sequence: CSVRLTRDSPYNEQFF. For the CDR3, the DNA is TGCAGCGTTCGTCTGACCCGGGACTCCCCCTACAATGAGCAGTTCTTC.

The rearrangement uses TRBV7-2 and TRBJ2-1; tentatively, D is TRBD2 (6 bases). Germline V gene sequence: CDR1 SGHTA, CDR2 FQGNSA. The V end lost 5 bases, the J end lost 9 bases, and 17 bases lay between the germline ends. This CDR3 region has 14 residues. CDR3 sequence: CASSPHKGLIEQFF. In nucleotides, the CDR3 is TGTGCCAGCAGCCCACATAAGGGACTGATTGAGCAGTTCTTC.

This clone was detected a few times. The chain couples TRBV4-3 to TRBJ2-7; weak D call: TRBD2 (6 bases). This CDR3 region has 14 residues. The V gene's germline CDR1 is LGHNA and CDR2 YSLEER. Trimming took 0 bases from V and 5 from J, leaving 11 bases between them. The CDR3 DNA is TGCGCCAGCAGCCAAGATCACGGGAGCGACGAGCAGTACTTC. Protein: CASSQDHGSDEQYF.

This sequence joins TRBV5-1 and TRBJ2-1, with D possibly TRBD2 on 5 matching bases. CDR1 is SGHRS, CDR2 YFSETQ, per germline. The CDR3 runs 13 residues. Trimming stripped 4 bases from V and 8 bases from J, with 13 bases between. The CDR3 DNA reads as TGCGCCAGCAGCGCCAAAGCGGTCGATGAGCAGTTCTTC. Translating gives CASSAKAVDEQFF.

The chain employs TRBV6-1 and TRBJ2-7, with 8 positions matching TRBD1. The ends lost 6 bases at V and 6 bases at J; junction bases unmatched: 10. Germline values: CDR1 MNHNS, CDR2 SASEGT. This CDR3 contains 14 residues. CDR3: CASSPRGLSGEQYF. CDR3 nucleotides: TGTGCCAGCAGCCCCAGGGGGCTATCCGGCGAGCAGTACTTC.

This sequence joins TRBV11-2 and TRBJ2-1; possible D gene TRBD1, 6 bases. Trimming took 5 bases from V and 10 from J, leaving 24 bases between them. Germline V gene data show CDR1 as SGHAT and CDR2 as FQNNGV. The CDR3 runs 16 residues. The CDR3 protein is CASSQPMAGASGEQFF. The CDR3 region has the DNA TGTGCCAGCAGCCAACCCATGGCAGGGGCCTCGGGGGAGCAGTTCTTC. The full variable domain, with the rest looked up from reference TRBV11-2 and TRBJ2-1, is EAGVAQSPRYKIIEKRQSVAFWCNPISGHATLYWYQQILGQGPKLLIQFQNNGVVDDSQLPKDRFSAERLKGVDSTLKIQPAKLEDSAVYLCASSQPMAGASGEQFFGPGTRLTVL.

The chain recombines TRBV27 with TRBJ2-4, with D perhaps matching TRBD2 (5 bases). CDR1 and CDR2 (germline): MNHEY, SMNVEV (reference sequence). V was pared by 3 bases and J by 9 bases, with 12 bases between. The CDR3 runs 13 residues. The CDR3 reads CASSFSVEGIQYF. DNA of the CDR3: TGTGCCAGCAGTTTTTCAGTAGAGGGCATTCAGTACTTC.

This chain connects TRBV4-3 to TRBJ2-7; a possible D gene is TRBD1 (6 bases). The germline V gene encodes CDR1 LGHNA and CDR2 YSLEER. CDR3 length equals 15 residues. V lost 1 base, J lost 0 bases, and 10 bases lay in between. The CDR3 loop is CASSQGRQASYEQYF. As DNA, the CDR3 is TGCGCCAGCAGCCAAGGGCGACAGGCCTCCTACGAGCAGTACTTC.

This clone showed up just a few times. V usage is TRBV19 and J usage is TRBJ2-2; 8 bases are a match to TRBD2. Germline CDR1 reads LNHDA; CDR2 reads SQIVND (reference sequence). With V trimmed by 6 bases and J by 8 bases, 2 bases remained unmatched. This CDR3 comprises 12 residues. The CDR3 sequence is CASRSGRGELFF. The DNA for the CDR3 is TGTGCCAGTAGAAGCGGGAGAGGGGAGCTGTTTTTT.

The chain carries TRBV28 and TRBJ2-7, with 11 bases lining up with TRBD1. Per the germline V gene, CDR1 is MDHEN and CDR2 is SYDVKM. This CDR3 region has 14 residues. J was trimmed by 4 bases and V by 5 bases; bases with no gene match: 4. CDR3 in amino acids: CASSGQGALYEQYF. CDR3 bases: TGTGCCAGCAGTGGACAGGGGGCATTGTACGAGCAGTACTTC. Full variable domain (remainder filled in from reference TRBV28 and TRBJ2-7): DVKVTQSSRYLVKRTGEKVFLECVQDMDHENMFWYRQDPGLGLRLIYFSYDVKMKEKGDIPEGYSVSREKKERFSLILESASTNQTSMYLCASSGQGALYEQYFGPGTRLTVT.

There are a few counts of this clone. The rearrangement uses TRBV4-2 and TRBJ2-6, with D possibly TRBD2 on 6 matching bases. The germline V gene has CDR1 LGHNA and CDR2 YNFKEQ. This CDR3 is 18 amino acids long. Trimming cost V 4 bases and J 0 bases, with 16 bases left between them. The CDR3 nucleotides are TGTGCCAGCAGCCCCGGGAGTTCGGTTGACTCTGGGGCCAACGTCCTGACTTTC. Translated: CASSPGSSVDSGANVLTF.

The chain has TRBV4-1 and TRBJ2-1, with 10 bases lining up with TRBD2. Germline CDR1 MGHRA, CDR2 YSYEKL. CDR3 length: 18 residues. V gave up 3 bases and J gave up 0 bases; unmatched junction bases: 8. CDR3 DNA sequence: TGCGCCAGCAGCCACCATAGGGCTAGCGGGAGCTCCTACAATGAGCAGTTCTTC. It translates to CASSHHRASGSSYNEQFF.

The gene calls are TRBV10-3 and TRBJ1-4; D remains ambiguous. V was cut by 3 bases and J by 7 bases, with 9 bases left in between. Germline lookup yields CDR1 ENHRY and CDR2 SYGVKD. There are 13 residues in the CDR3. CDR3 loop: CAISDPGGEKLFF. Written as DNA, the CDR3 is TGTGCCATCAGTGACCCGGGTGGTGAAAAACTGTTTTTT.